The T cell receptor beta chain under discussion was sequenced for a study of cytomegalovirus exposure and HLA in healthy donors. This CDR3 region has 14 residues. V shed 7 bases, J shed 5 bases, and the junction held 8 bases outside the gene matches. From germline, CDR1 is SGHNT and CDR2 YYREEE (reference sequence). In this sample, this clone turned up once. The PCR was carried out with 60 Vbeta primers and 13 Jbeta primers. Libraries were prepared by immunoSEQ multiplex PCR; TCRdb keeps only in-frame clonotypes and omits some of them. There are 50,000 or so clones in the sample; around 85% occur only once, and 2% to 2.5% lies in the top ten.

This sequence originates from a boy aged 5-17 years in good health and CMV-seropositive. Sequencing used PBMCs. The V and J genes are TRBV5-4 and TRBJ2-3, with TRBD1 identical over 9 bases. The CDR3 protein is CASLWDREEDTQYF. The CDR3 DNA follows: TGTGCCAGCTTGTGGGACAGGGAAGAAGATACGCAGTATTTT.